The entry below describes one T cell receptor beta chain. Trimming took 5 bases from V and 0 from J, leaving 11 bases between them. This CDR3 contains 15 residues. The germline gives CDR1 SQVTM, CDR2 ANQGSEA. This record comes from a study of technical replicates of blood from a few donors. Sequencing was performed with immunoSEQ multiplex PCR; in TCRdb, only in-frame clones are kept and a portion is missing. The sample has 84,000 or so clones, 93% seen once. The specimen was T cells isolated from PBMCs. J is TRBJ2-6 and V is TRBV29-1, with D hard to call. The TCR originated in a human donor in good health. The CDR3 sequence: CSVIGLHSGANVLTF. CDR3 DNA: TGCAGCGTTATTGGGCTTCACTCTGGGGCCAACGTCCTGACTTTC.